One sample yielded the 7 T cell receptor beta chains listed below, sequenced in a study of patients and donors after allogeneic stem cell transplantation (dated by TCRdb to 2018 to 2020). The library relied on RT-PCR. The listed sequencing device is NextSeq 550. Clones were called with MiXCR by TCRdb after fastp trimmed the public reads at Q25, and only in-frame beta chains were retained. Entries that share a CDR3 protein sequence are merged under the most common genes and DNA. The sample has hundreds of thousands of distinct CDR3 sequences on record, 35% to 45% of them singletons. The ten largest make up roughly 12% of the sample. The sample was blood, either unsorted or a sorted T cell fraction (not recorded which). The receptors shown here come from a human donor who was either an allogeneic HSCT recipient or a stem cell or donor lymphocyte infusion donor (not recorded which). It is not recorded whose cells these are; they may come from a transplant donor.

For the CDR3, the DNA is TGTGCCAGCAGCCAGAGACAGACCAACACTGAAGCTTTCTTT. It encodes CASSQRQTNTEAFF. The chain uses TRBV7-2 and TRBJ1-1; tentative D call: TRBD1 (5 bases). The germline V gene has CDR1 SGHTA and CDR2 FQGNSA. This CDR3 has 14 residues. Deletions cut 5 bases from V and 2 bases from J, with 12 bases between.

CDR3 nucleotides: TGCAGTGCTCGCCGTTTCAATGAGCAGTTCTTC. Translation: CSARRFNEQFF. The J gene is TRBJ2-1, the V gene TRBV20-1; D unclear. Germline CDR1 reads DFQATT; CDR2 reads SNEGSKA (reference sequence). The length of the CDR3 is 11 residues. The V and J ends lost 5 bases and 6 bases respectively, with 8 bases between them.

This clonotype was seen only a few times. The chain uses TRBV20-1 and TRBJ2-2, with 8 positions matching TRBD2. With V trimmed by 6 bases and J by 5 bases, 8 bases remained unmatched. This CDR3 spans 14 amino acids. The germline CDR1 and CDR2 sequences are DFQATT and SNEGSKA (reference sequence). CDR3 region: CSALRGDLTGELFF. In DNA, the CDR3 is TGCAGTGCGCTGCGGGGGGATCTTACCGGGGAGCTGTTTTTT.

This chain connects TRBV7-2 to TRBJ1-1; D remains ambiguous. With 1 base removed from V and 1 base from J, the gap between germline ends came to 7 bases. Germline CDR1 and CDR2: SGHTA and FQGNSA. The CDR3 spans 14 residues. Here the CDR3 DNA reads TGTGCCAGCAGCTTAGTGTCTGAGAACACTGAAGCTTTCTTT. Encoded protein: CASSLVSENTEAFF.

To note about this clonotype: The junction differs from germline at one of its ends, possibly a read error. The chain couples TRBV5-1 to TRBJ1-2, with TRBD1 matching over 7 bases. Per the germline V gene, CDR1 is SGHRS and CDR2 is YFSETQ. CDR3 length equals 16 residues. The CDR3 spells CASSPRTPGQPYGFTF. Here the CDR3 DNA reads TGCGCCAGCAGCCCCAGAACGCCGGGACAGCCCTATGGCTTCACCTTC.

The chain couples TRBV5-1 to TRBJ2-7; D is perhaps TRBD1 or TRBD2 (5 bases each). V lost 2 bases and J lost 2, with 11 bases in between. The CDR3 is made up of 14 amino acids. The germline V gene encodes CDR1 SGHRS and CDR2 YFSETQ. The CDR3 is CASSLQWGTYEQYF. CDR3 coding DNA: TGCGCCAGCAGCTTACAATGGGGGACCTACGAGCAGTACTTC.

This rearrangement joins TRBV10-1 to TRBJ2-2; no definite D call. Per germline, CDR1 WNHNN and CDR2 SYGVQD (reference sequence). The CDR3 runs 13 residues. V dropped 4 bases and J dropped 3 bases, with 6 bases sitting between them. The CDR3, as DNA: TGCGCCAGCAGTGGACATCACACCGGGGAGCTGTTTTTT. It codes for CASSGHHTGELFF.